Following are 24 T cell receptor beta chains from one sample sequenced in a study of graft-versus-host responses after intestinal transplantation. The repertoire was sequenced with immunoSEQ multiplex PCR; TCRdb's copy has only in-frame clones and lacks some. Of under 150,000 clones listed, less than 95% are singletons. These receptors are not linked to any known antigen. Sequencing used unstimulated CD4+ T cells sorted from spleen or lymph node cells, obtained before intestinal transplant. The receptors derive from a human donor who received an intestinal transplant.

This chain uses TRBV7-6 with TRBJ1-1, with 7 bases matching TRBD1. The CDR3 contains 16 residues. V shed 1 base and J 0 bases; nucleotides not matched to a gene: 5. CDR1 and CDR2 (germline): SGHVS, FNYEAQ. The CDR3 coding sequence is TGTGCCAGCAGCTTAGAACAGGGGACGCTGAACACTGAAGCTTTCTTT. Amino acid sequence: CASSLEQGTLNTEAFF.

This chain links TRBV27 with TRBJ1-2, with 7 bases matching TRBD1. Germline loops: CDR1 MNHEY, CDR2 SMNVEV (reference sequence). This CDR3 comprises 16 residues. Trimming took 4 bases from V and 4 from J; bases not matched to a gene: 12. CDR3 in amino acids: CASSYLRGQRGYGYTF. The CDR3 DNA reads as TGTGCCAGCAGTTACTTACGGGGACAGAGGGGCTATGGCTACACCTTC.

The chain employs TRBV4-1 and TRBJ1-5; TRBD1 might be the D (5 bases). The CDR3 is made up of 14 amino acids. Deletions cut 0 bases from V and 7 bases from J, with 10 bases between. From germline, CDR1 is MGHRA and CDR2 YSYEKL. The DNA for the CDR3 is TGCGCCAGCAGCCAAGACCAGGGAGGGCAGCCCCAGCATTTT. Its protein is CASSQDQGGQPQHF.

The count of this clone is one. This sequence joins TRBV21-1 and TRBJ1-3; the DNA was not compared with TRBD1, the D call given in the table. TRBV21-1 constitutes a pseudogene. The CDR3 sequence is 14 residues long. The CDR3 sequence is CARNRQEWFNTIYF. CDR3 nucleotide sequence: TGTGCCAGAAACCGACAGGAATGGTTTAACACCATATATTTT.

This chain uses TRBV18 with TRBJ2-7; tentatively, D is TRBD2 (5 bases). Germline CDR1 KGHSH, CDR2 LQKENI. This CDR3 has 16 residues. V was shortened by 1 base and J by 0 bases, with 13 bases between the two germline ends. The DNA for the CDR3 is TGTGCCAGCTCACCACTGGCCGGGGATGGCTCCTACGAGCAGTACTTC. Amino acids: CASSPLAGDGSYEQYF.

J is TRBJ1-5 and V is TRBV25-1; TRBD1 matches at 8 bases. Germline CDR1 and CDR2: MGHDK and SYGVNS. This CDR3 contains 13 residues. After removal of 6 bases from V and 6 bases from J, the junction contained 4 bases not matched to a gene. The CDR3 spells CASSPGGGQPQHF. The CDR3 nucleotides are TGTGCCAGCAGCCCAGGGGGCGGTCAGCCCCAGCATTTT.

This clone was seen more than once but under ten times. J is TRBJ2-1 and V is TRBV30; 8 nucleotides align to TRBD1. Germline V gene lookup returns CDR1 GTSNPN and CDR2 SVGIG (reference sequence). The J segment lost 3 bases and the V segment lost 8 bases, leaving 12 bases of the junction unmatched. CDR3 size: 15 residues. This chain's CDR3 is CALIGARGLYNEQFF. Here the CDR3 DNA reads TGTGCCCTTATAGGGGCCAGGGGGCTCTACAATGAGCAGTTCTTC. The entire variable domain, with the rest obtained from reference TRBV30 and TRBJ2-1, is as follows: SQTIHQWPATLVQPVGSPLSLECTVEGTSNPNLYWYRQAAGRGLQLLFYSVGIGQISSEVPQNLSASRPQDRQFILSSKKLLLSDSGFYLCALIGARGLYNEQFFGPGTRLTVL.

The rearrangement links TRBV4-3 to TRBJ2-2, with 8 positions matching TRBD2. The CDR3 spans 16 residues. CDR1 and CDR2 from the germline V gene are LGHNA and YSLEER. V was clipped by 4 bases and J by 4 bases; unmatched bases: 8. The CDR3, as DNA: TGCGCCAGCAGCCGTGTCGCGGGGGGAGGCACCGGGGAGCTGTTTTTT. Translating it yields CASSRVAGGGTGELFF.

This rearrangement joins TRBV2 to TRBJ1-5; 8 bases match TRBD1. The V and J ends lost 5 bases and 2 bases, in that order; junction bases with no gene match: 8. Germline lookup yields CDR1 SNHLY and CDR2 FYNNEI. The CDR3 totals 16 residues. Here the CDR3 DNA reads TGTGCCAGCAGTCAGGAACAGGGGGTAGGCAATCAGCCCCAGCATTTT. Translation gives CASSQEQGVGNQPQHF.

CDR3 residues: CASSSIGTGYTEAFF. CDR3 DNA: TGTGCCAGCAGCTCCATCGGGACAGGGTACACTGAAGCTTTCTTT. V gene TRBV11-2 combines with J gene TRBJ1-1, with TRBD1 matching 9 bases. CDR3 length equals 15 residues. V was pared by 4 bases and J by 3 bases, with 6 bases of the junction left unmatched. CDR1 SGHAT and CDR2 FQNNGV come from the germline V gene.

The chain couples TRBV10-3 to TRBJ1-3, with 10 bases aligning to TRBD1. CDR1 and CDR2 (germline): ENHRY, SYGVKD. V shed 2 bases and J 6 bases; nucleotides not matched to a gene: 13. The CDR3 runs to 18 residues. This CDR3 reads CAISELTGGLQLVNTIYF. The CDR3 DNA reads as TGTGCCATCAGTGAGCTGACAGGGGGCCTGCAACTTGTAAACACCATATATTTT.

The chain uses TRBV27 and TRBJ2-1; D unresolved. Trimming took off 4 bases at V and 7 bases at J, with 14 bases between the two ends. Germline V CDR1 and CDR2: MNHEY, SMNVEV (reference sequence). This CDR3 has 14 amino acids. CDR3 nucleotide sequence: TGTGCCAGCAGTTCCGCCGTCCCGGTTAATGAGCAGTTCTTC. Protein sequence: CASSSAVPVNEQFF.

This clone was seen a single time. The genes are TRBV21-1 and TRBJ2-5; the table's D call TRBD2 went unverified against the DNA. TRBV21-1 is termed a pseudogene. CDR3 length equals 16 residues. The CDR3 coding sequence is TGTGCCAGCAGCAAAGTCGGCGGGAGGGCCCCAGAGACCCAGTACTTC. Residues: CASSKVGGRAPETQYF.

This chain links TRBV2 with TRBJ2-5, with TRBD2 matching over 16 bases. CDR1 is SNHLY, CDR2 FYNNEI, per germline. There are 15 residues in the CDR3. The V segment lost 7 bases and the J segment 5 bases; nucleotides outside the gene matches: 4. DNA for the CDR3: TGTGCCAGCACCGGGACTAGCGGGGGGGGTGAGACCCAGTACTTC. This encodes CASTGTSGGGETQYF.

The chain is built from TRBV19 and TRBJ1-1; TRBD1 agrees at 7 bases. Germline V lookup: CDR1 LNHDA, CDR2 SQIVND (reference sequence). Trimming cost V 5 bases and J 0 bases; bases outside gene matches: 9. This CDR3 has 16 amino acids. The CDR3 region is CASSAFTGALNTEAFF. The CDR3 coding sequence is TGTGCCAGTAGTGCCTTCACAGGGGCGCTGAACACTGAAGCTTTCTTT.

The chain has TRBV7-3 and TRBJ2-1, with 13 bases that match TRBD2. This CDR3 spans 18 amino acids. The V gene's germline CDR1 is SGHTA and CDR2 FQGTGA. V lost 1 base and J lost 2; bases outside the gene matches: 5. Written as DNA, the CDR3 is TGTGCCAGCAGCTTAAAGGGGACTAGCGGGGCCCCCTACAATGAGCAGTTCTTC. As protein: CASSLKGTSGAPYNEQFF.

This chain uses TRBV7-2 with TRBJ2-1; the D gene is possibly TRBD2 (5 bases). V was clipped by 1 base and J by 7 bases, with 17 bases between them. This CDR3 has 16 residues. The V gene's germline CDR1 is SGHTA and CDR2 FQGNSA. CDR3 nucleotides: TGTGCCAGCAGCTTAGTGCCGGCGGCGAGGGTTAATGAGCAGTTCTTC. Translating gives CASSLVPAARVNEQFF.

The chain carries TRBV5-1 and TRBJ1-1; tentative D call: TRBD1 (6 bases). The germline V and J ends were trimmed by 4 bases and 5 bases, with 15 bases remaining between them. Germline values: CDR1 SGHRS, CDR2 YFSETQ. This CDR3 is 14 amino acids long. In nucleotides, the CDR3 is TGCGCCAGCAGCGAAGGGGGTGGCGGGACTGAAGCTTTCTTT. Translated, it gives CASSEGGGGTEAFF.

This rearrangement joins TRBV10-3 to TRBJ2-7, with 9 bases identical to TRBD1. The CDR3 totals 14 residues. V was clipped by 7 bases and J by 3 bases; unmatched bases: 7. The V gene's germline CDR1 is ENHRY and CDR2 SYGVKD. CDR3 DNA sequence: TGTGCCATCAATCAGAGACAGGGGGACTACGAGCAGTACTTC. Its translation is CAINQRQGDYEQYF.

The chain recombines TRBV14 with TRBJ2-3, with 9 bases aligning to TRBD2. The CDR3 extends over 18 amino acids. Germline trimming cut 6 bases from V and 0 bases from J; bases unmatched to any gene: 13. In germline, CDR1 is SGHDN, CDR2 FVKESK. The CDR3: CASSQRLLAGTSTDTQYF. CDR3 DNA: TGTGCCAGCAGTCAACGGCTCCTAGCGGGAACTAGCACAGATACGCAGTATTTT.

V gene TRBV25-1 combines with J gene TRBJ1-1; D is possibly TRBD1 (5 bases). The CDR3 sequence is 13 residues long. Germline CDR1 and CDR2: MGHDK and SYGVNS. V was cut by 2 bases and J by 11 bases, with 15 bases left in between. Here the CDR3 reads CASSEPAGFGAFF. DNA for the CDR3: TGTGCCAGCAGTGAACCCGCAGGGTTTGGGGCTTTCTTT.

The chain combines TRBV6-1 with TRBJ1-5; 9 nucleotides align to TRBD1. Germline V gives CDR1 MNHNS, CDR2 SASEGT. The CDR3 sequence is 14 residues long. The V gene end was trimmed by 8 bases and the J gene end by 4 bases; junction bases not matched to a gene: 6. This chain's CDR3 is CASGSTGGNQPQHF. The CDR3 bases are TGTGCCAGCGGATCGACAGGGGGGAATCAGCCCCAGCATTTT.

This sequence joins TRBV7-2 and TRBJ2-3; 8 nucleotides line up with TRBD2. V gave up 5 bases and J gave up 1 base; unmatched junction bases: 8. From germline, CDR1 is SGHTA and CDR2 FQGNSA. This CDR3 has 16 amino acids. The CDR3 reads CASSTRGGAGTDTQYF. The CDR3 DNA reads TGTGCCAGCAGCACCCGGGGGGGCGCCGGCACAGATACGCAGTATTTT.

The chain recombines TRBV7-3 with TRBJ2-1; TRBD1 matches at 8 bases. CDR3 length: 16 residues. After removal of 2 bases from V and 6 bases from J, the junction contained 9 bases not matched to a gene. Looked up from germline, CDR1 is SGHTA and CDR2 is FQGTGA. CDR3 region: CASSLAPGTGTNEQFF. As DNA, the CDR3 is TGTGCCAGCAGCTTAGCCCCTGGGACAGGTACCAATGAGCAGTTCTTC.